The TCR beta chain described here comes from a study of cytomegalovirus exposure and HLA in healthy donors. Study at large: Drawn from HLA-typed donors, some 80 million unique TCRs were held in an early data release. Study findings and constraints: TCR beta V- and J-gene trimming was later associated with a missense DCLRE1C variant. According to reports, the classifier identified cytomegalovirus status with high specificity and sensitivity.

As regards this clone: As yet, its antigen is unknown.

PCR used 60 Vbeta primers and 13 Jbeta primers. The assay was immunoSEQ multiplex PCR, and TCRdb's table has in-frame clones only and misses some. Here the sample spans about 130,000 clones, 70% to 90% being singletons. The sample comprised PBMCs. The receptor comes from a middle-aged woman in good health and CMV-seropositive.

The CDR3 loop reads CAGSGVGEQYF. As DNA, the CDR3 is TGTGCCGGGTCAGGGGTCGGCGAGCAGTACTTC. The chain employs TRBV30 and TRBJ2-7; TRBD1 is a possible D gene (6 bases). Trimming cost V 8 bases and J 6 bases, with 14 bases left between them. Germline CDR1 reads GTSNPN; CDR2 reads SVGIG (reference sequence). The CDR3 loop spans 11 amino acids.